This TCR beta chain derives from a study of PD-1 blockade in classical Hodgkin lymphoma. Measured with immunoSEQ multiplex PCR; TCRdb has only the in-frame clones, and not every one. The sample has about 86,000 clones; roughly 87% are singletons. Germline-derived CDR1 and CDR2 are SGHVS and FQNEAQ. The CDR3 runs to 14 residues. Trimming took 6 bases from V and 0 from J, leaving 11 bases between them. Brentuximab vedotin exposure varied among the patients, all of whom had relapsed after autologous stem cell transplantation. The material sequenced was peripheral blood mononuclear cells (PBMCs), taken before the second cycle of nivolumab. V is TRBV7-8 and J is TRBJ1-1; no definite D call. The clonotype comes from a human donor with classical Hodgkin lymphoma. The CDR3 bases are TGTGCCAGCAGTCGTGGCTCCATGAACACTGAAGCTTTCTTT. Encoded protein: CASSRGSMNTEAFF. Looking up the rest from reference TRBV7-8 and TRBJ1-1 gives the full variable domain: GAGVSQSPRYKVAKRGQDVALRCDPISGHVSLFWYQQALGQGPEFLTYFQNEAQLDKSGLPSDRFFAERPEGSVSTLKIQRTQQEDSAVYLCASSRGSMNTEAFFGQGTRLTVV.